The 26 T cell receptor beta chains reported below all come from one sample, sequenced in a study of post-analysis software for immune sequencing data. Carried by the TCR beta cDNA libraries were unique molecular identifiers. TCRdb independently ran MiXCR on the PCR reads; one entry per CDR3 protein. In the table there are about 160,000 distinct CDR3 sequences, roughly 35% of which are singletons. This specimen consisted of blood, obtained after autologous hematopoietic stem cell transplantation. The receptors stem from a girl aged 10 to 17 with multiple sclerosis.

The V and J genes are TRBV12-3 or TRBV12-4 and TRBJ2-1; D call uncertain. CDR3 length equals 13 residues. With 6 bases removed from V and 8 bases from J, the gap between germline ends came to 14 bases. The CDR3 DNA reads as TGTGCCAGCAGCCCGAGAGATTCCGATGAGCAGTTCTTC. It is translated as CASSPRDSDEQFF.

The table lists this clonotype with many counts. This chain joins TRBV5-6 and TRBJ2-7; TRBD1 or TRBD2 may be the D gene (6 bases each). The CDR3 has 14 residues. Trimming took 5 bases from V and 2 from J, leaving 14 bases between them. CDR1 and CDR2 from the germline V gene are SGHDT and YYEEEE. The DNA for the CDR3 is TGTGCCAGCAGTTTAGGAGGGGGGACCTACGAGCAGTACTTC. The encoded protein is CASSLGGGTYEQYF.

This clonotype was detected a few times. The genes are TRBV9 and TRBJ2-3; 7 nucleotides agree with TRBD1. The CDR3 has 16 residues. V shed 3 bases, J shed 0 bases, and the junction held 7 bases outside the gene matches. Per germline, CDR1 SGDLS and CDR2 YYNGEE. The chain's CDR3 is CASSARTGPSTDTQYF. The CDR3 DNA reads as TGTGCCAGCAGCGCCCGGACAGGTCCTAGCACAGATACGCAGTATTTT. Filled out from reference TRBV9 and TRBJ2-3, the complete variable domain reads DSGVTQTPKHLITATGQRVTLRCSPRSGDLSVYWYQQSLDQGLQFLIQYYNGEERAKGNILERFSAQQFPDLHSELNLSSLELGDSALYFCASSARTGPSTDTQYFGPGTRLTVL.

This rearrangement joins TRBV29-1 to TRBJ2-7, with D perhaps TRBD1 (6 bases). This CDR3 spans 12 amino acids. V lost 6 bases and J lost 10, with 19 bases in between. Germline assignment: CDR1 SQVTM and CDR2 ANQGSEA. The CDR3 region is CSVSRQEEAQYF. The CDR3 bases are TGCAGCGTCTCCCGACAGGAAGAGGCCCAGTACTTC.

The chain links TRBV13 to TRBJ1-2; a weak D match, TRBD1 (5 bases). The CDR3 spans 13 residues. Germline CDR1 PRHDT, CDR2 FYEKMQ (reference sequence). V was cut by 5 bases and J by 8 bases, with 15 bases left in between. DNA of the CDR3: TGTGCCAGCAGCGGGCAGGACGGGGGAGGCTACACCTTC. It is translated as CASSGQDGGGYTF.

The CDR3: CASRPNAAGQGAVTEAFF. DNA of the CDR3: TGTGCCAGCAGGCCCAATGCGGCGGGACAGGGGGCGGTCACTGAAGCTTTCTTT. The chain is built from TRBV6-1 and TRBJ1-1; 12 nucleotides match TRBD1. CDR1 is MNHNS, CDR2 SASEGT, per germline. The junction had 15 bases not matched to a gene; V was cut back by 6 bases and J by 4 bases. The CDR3 has 18 residues.

The chain combines TRBV18 with TRBJ1-1; a weak D match, TRBD1 (6 bases). The V and J ends lost 1 base and 3 bases respectively, with 12 bases between them. The length of the CDR3 is 15 residues. Germline V CDR1 and CDR2: KGHSH, LQKENI. CDR3: CASSPRGARDTEAFF. The CDR3 DNA reads TGTGCCAGCTCACCACGGGGGGCGAGGGACACTGAAGCTTTCTTT.

The chain combines TRBV7-2 with TRBJ2-5, with 7 nucleotides matching TRBD2. CDR1 and CDR2 (germline): SGHTA, FQGNSA. This CDR3 comprises 15 residues. With 5 bases clipped from V and 5 bases from J, the junction kept 11 bases outside the gene matches. The CDR3 sequence: CASSVIAGPWETQYF. CDR3 coding DNA: TGTGCCAGCAGCGTTATAGCGGGTCCCTGGGAGACCCAGTACTTC.

This clonotype was observed a handful of times. This chain connects TRBV20-1 to TRBJ2-4; 10 nucleotides align to TRBD2. Matching the DNA end better, TRBJ2-7 makes the J call doubtful. CDR3 length: 13 residues. Germline values: CDR1 DFQATT, CDR2 SNEGSKA (reference sequence). This CDR3 is CSARGTSGYEQYF. The CDR3 region has the DNA TGCAGTGCTAGAGGGACTAGCGGCTACGAGCAGTACTTC.

This clonotype has ten or more counts. The chain is built from TRBV29-1 and TRBJ1-2; tentatively, D is TRBD1 (5 bases). CDR1 and CDR2 (germline): SQVTM, ANQGSEA. Trimming left V 3 bases short and J 3 bases short, with 11 bases between. The CDR3 consists of 13 residues. In DNA form, the CDR3 reads TGCAGCGTTGAGGGGGGGAGAGACTATGGCTACACCTTC. It yields the protein CSVEGGRDYGYTF.

This clonotype was counted only a few times. This sequence joins TRBV7-8 and TRBJ2-1; D is ambiguous. This CDR3 has 16 amino acids. Trimming stripped 2 bases from V and 1 base from J, with 12 bases between. Germline loops: CDR1 SGHVS, CDR2 FQNEAQ. The CDR3, as DNA: TGTGCCAGCAGCTTATGGGCGGCGGAATCCTACAATGAGCAGTTCTTC. This gives the protein CASSLWAAESYNEQFF.

This clonotype was recorded only once. The junction departs from germline at one end; a sequencing error may be responsible. The chain uses TRBV10-3 and TRBJ2-7; 7 bases align to TRBD1. CDR1 and CDR2 from the germline V gene are ENHRY and SYGVKD. This CDR3 region has 14 residues. The CDR3 protein is CTIRTRDSSYEQYF. CDR3 DNA sequence: TGTACCATCAGAACCCGGGACAGCTCCTACGAGCAGTACTTC.

The V and J genes are TRBV12-3 or TRBV12-4 and TRBJ1-1; D is undetermined. V dropped 1 base and J dropped 7 bases, with 7 bases sitting between them. The CDR3 consists of 12 residues. CDR3 sequence: CASSLGWGEAFF. Written as DNA, the CDR3 is TGTGCCAGCAGTTTAGGGTGGGGTGAAGCTTTCTTT.

The genes are TRBV28 and TRBJ2-2; TRBD2 matches at 11 bases. The CDR3 runs 17 residues. Trimming removed 5 bases from V and 5 bases from J; junction bases left unmatched: 10. CDR1 is MDHEN, CDR2 SYDVKM, per germline. The CDR3 DNA reads as TGTGCCAGCAGTCCCGAACTAGCGGGAGAGTGGACCGGGGAGCTGTTTTTT. Amino acids: CASSPELAGEWTGELFF.

Turning to this clonotype: Compared with germline, one end of the junction differs, possibly owing to a read error. The chain combines TRBV15 with TRBJ2-3; TRBD2 aligns across 8 bases. The CDR3 has 15 amino acids. Germline loops: CDR1 LNHNV, CDR2 YYDKDF (reference sequence). The CDR3 DNA reads as TGTGCCACCAGCAGAGGACTAGCGAGCACAGATGCGCAGTATTTT. This codes for CATSRGLASTDAQYF.

V usage is TRBV7-3 and J usage is TRBJ2-5; TRBD1 aligns across 8 bases. Losses at the gene ends were 3 bases for V and 2 bases for J; bases not matched to a gene: 2. The CDR3 has 14 amino acids. Germline CDR1 SGHTA, CDR2 FQGTGA. The CDR3 sequence: CASSFTGGQETQYF. CDR3 nucleotides: TGTGCCAGCAGCTTCACAGGGGGACAAGAGACCCAGTACTTC.

This clonotype was observed a few times. The chain uses TRBV27 and TRBJ2-1; weak D call: TRBD2 (6 bases). The germline CDR1 and CDR2 sequences are MNHEY and SMNVEV (reference sequence). This CDR3 is built from 15 residues. Trimming cost V 5 bases and J 0 bases, with 11 bases left between them. CDR3 nucleotides: TGTGCCAGCAGTGGGAGGAAGAGCTCCTACAATGAGCAGTTCTTC. Residues: CASSGRKSSYNEQFF.

Only a few counts were recorded for this clonotype. This chain joins TRBV24-1 and TRBJ1-2; D might be TRBD1 (5 bases). Germline loops: CDR1 KGHDR, CDR2 SFDVKD. The CDR3 has 13 residues. V was trimmed by 3 bases and J by 7 bases, leaving 11 bases between them. The CDR3 region is CATSDAREGGYTF. Here the CDR3 DNA reads TGTGCCACCAGTGATGCCAGGGAAGGTGGCTACACCTTC.

The sample holds many counts of this clonotype. The chain's CDR3 is CASSLARAETQYF. The CDR3 region has the DNA TGTGCCAGCAGCTTAGCCAGGGCGGAGACCCAGTACTTC. V usage is TRBV7-2 and J usage is TRBJ2-5; D might be TRBD1 (5 bases). Germline V gives CDR1 SGHTA, CDR2 FQGNSA. The CDR3 totals 13 residues. Trimming stripped 0 bases from V and 5 bases from J, with 7 bases between.

The chain employs TRBV6-5 and TRBJ2-1; unclear D gene. Looked up from germline, CDR1 is MNHEY and CDR2 is SVGAGI. The CDR3 has 13 amino acids. V shed 7 bases and J shed 9 bases, with 16 bases lying between them. CDR3 loop: CASKAESRGEQFF. The CDR3 DNA reads as TGTGCCAGCAAGGCAGAGTCCCGCGGTGAGCAGTTCTTC.

As for this clonotype: Mismatch with germline at one junction end may stem from a read error. The J gene is TRBJ1-4, the V gene TRBV29-1; TRBD1 matches at 8 bases. The CDR3 spans 13 residues. From germline, CDR1 is SQVTM and CDR2 ANQGSEA. The DNA of the CDR3 is TGCAGCGTAGGGACAGGCCCTAATGAAAAACGGTTTTTT. This sequence encodes CSVGTGPNEKRFF. Filled out from reference TRBV29-1 and TRBJ1-4, the complete variable domain reads SAVISQKPSRDICQRGTSLTIQCQVDSQVTMMFWYRQQPGQSLTLIATANQGSEATYESGFVIDKFPISRPNLTFSTLTVSNMSPEDSSIYLCSVGTGPNEKRFFGSGTQLSVL.

This clonotype appeared a few times. V is TRBV12-3 or TRBV12-4 and J is TRBJ2-7; 8 nucleotides line up with TRBD2. V shed 2 bases, J shed 3 bases, and the junction held 3 bases outside the gene matches. The CDR3 has 14 amino acids. The CDR3 coding sequence is TGTGCCAGCAGTTTAATAGCGGGGAACTACGAGCAGTACTTC. It is translated as CASSLIAGNYEQYF.

The V gene is TRBV6-1, the J gene TRBJ2-7; D is possibly TRBD2 (6 bases). Germline V gene lookup returns CDR1 MNHNS and CDR2 SASEGT. Deletions cut 2 bases from V and 4 bases from J, with 12 bases between. This CDR3 spans 14 amino acids. The CDR3 nucleotides read TGTGCCAGCAGTGAAAGGGGACTCCCATACGAGCAGTACTTC. It is translated as CASSERGLPYEQYF.

This clonotype was seen only once. The chain links TRBV29-1 to TRBJ1-2, with TRBD1 identical over 9 bases. The CDR3 length is 13 residues. Trimming took 7 bases from V and 8 from J; bases not matched to a gene: 11. Per germline, CDR1 SQVTM and CDR2 ANQGSEA. CDR3 in amino acids: CSARDREREGYTF. The CDR3 DNA follows: TGCAGCGCGCGGGACAGGGAGCGTGAGGGCTACACCTTC.

The chain uses TRBV6-5 and TRBJ2-5, with TRBD2 matching 7 bases. Germline CDR1 and CDR2: MNHEY and SVGAGI. V lost 6 bases, J lost 11 bases, and 21 bases stayed unmatched. The length of the CDR3 is 16 residues. The CDR3, as DNA: TGTGCCAGCAGCCTCCTCGCGGGAGAGGTCGACAATGAGCAGTACTTC. Residues: CASSLLAGEVDNEQYF.

This chain links TRBV20-1 with TRBJ2-7; 8 bases are a match to TRBD2. The ends lost 5 bases at V and 4 bases at J; junction bases unmatched: 10. This CDR3 is 14 amino acids long. Germline V gives CDR1 DFQATT, CDR2 SNEGSKA (reference sequence). The CDR3 reads CSAPRTSNRYEQYF. The CDR3 DNA follows: TGCAGTGCTCCCCGGACTAGCAATCGGTACGAGCAGTACTTC.